Shown below are 14 T cell receptor beta chains from a single sample sequenced in a study of T-cell reconstitution after alpha-beta-depleted transplantation in children. The TCRbeta library was prepared with unique molecular identifiers. TCRdb reprocessed the PCR reads via MiXCR and lists one record per CDR3 protein. The sample has about 370,000 distinct CDR3 sequences; roughly 22% are singletons. This specimen was PBMCs from the stem cell graft donor, taken from the stem cell graft. These receptors were obtained from a human donor who donated a stem cell graft to a child with acute myeloid leukemia.

This chain connects TRBV20-1 to TRBJ2-1, with D perhaps TRBD1 or TRBD2 (5 bases each). This CDR3 spans 11 amino acids. The V gene's germline CDR1 is DFQATT and CDR2 SNEGSKA (reference sequence). V was shortened by 6 bases and J by 8 bases, with 11 bases between the two germline ends. Here the CDR3 DNA reads TGCAGTGCCCGGGGCAAATATGAGCAGTTCTTC. Its translation is CSARGKYEQFF.

This clonotype was recorded a few times. The genes are TRBV20-1 and TRBJ1-6; a possible D gene is TRBD1 (5 bases). In germline, CDR1 is DFQATT, CDR2 SNEGSKA (reference sequence). The V and J ends lost 0 bases and 9 bases respectively, with 18 bases between them. The CDR3 totals 16 residues. The CDR3 sequence is CSARDAGFGFFSPLHF. In nucleotides, the CDR3 is TGCAGTGCTAGAGACGCAGGGTTCGGGTTCTTTTCACCCCTCCACTTT.

This clonotype has a count of ten or more. CDR3 in amino acids: CSVRKTVQETQYF. CDR3 DNA: TGCAGCGTTCGGAAGACGGTCCAAGAGACCCAGTACTTC. The V gene is TRBV29-1, the J gene TRBJ2-5; no firm D call. The CDR3 runs to 13 residues. V dropped 5 bases and J dropped 1 base, with 11 bases sitting between them. The germline CDR1 and CDR2 sequences are SQVTM and ANQGSEA.

The chain carries TRBV29-1 and TRBJ1-5, with no clear D. The length of the CDR3 is 13 residues. In germline, CDR1 is SQVTM, CDR2 ANQGSEA. V lost 4 bases, J lost 4 bases, and 11 bases lay in between. The CDR3 DNA sequence: TGCAGCGTTGCCCCTAATAGAAATCAGCCCCAGCATTTT. Amino acids: CSVAPNRNQPQHF.

The V call is TRBV28, the J call TRBJ2-2; 9 nucleotides line up with TRBD2. J was trimmed by 1 base and V by 5 bases; bases with no gene match: 5. Germline CDR1 and CDR2: MDHEN and SYDVKM. The CDR3 consists of 16 residues. The CDR3 DNA follows: TGTGCCAGCAGTCTTAGCGGGAGCGGGAACACCGGGGAGCTGTTTTTT. This gives the protein CASSLSGSGNTGELFF.

This chain connects TRBV28 to TRBJ2-3, with D hard to call. Between the trimmed V and J ends, which lost 5 bases and 6 bases, there was a span of 12 bases. CDR3 length: 13 residues. Germline CDR1 reads MDHEN; CDR2 reads SYDVKM. CDR3 nucleotides: TGTGCCAGCAGTGTACCTGTCGATGATACGCAGTATTTT. Its translation: CASSVPVDDTQYF.

The chain employs TRBV27 and TRBJ2-7; TRBD1 aligns across 9 bases. J gave up 11 bases and V 6 bases, and 8 bases lay outside the gene matches. The CDR3 runs 12 residues. Per germline, CDR1 MNHEY and CDR2 SMNVEV (reference sequence). The CDR3 region is CASSHTRDREYF. In DNA, the CDR3 is TGTGCCAGCAGCCATACCCGGGACAGGGAGTACTTC.

This clonotype was detected many times. This chain joins TRBV6-1 and TRBJ2-7; D unclear. Trimming took off 5 bases at V and 2 bases at J, with 10 bases between the two ends. Per the germline V gene, CDR1 is MNHNS and CDR2 is SASEGT. CDR3 size: 13 residues. The chain's CDR3 is CASSQGPTYEQYF. The DNA of the CDR3 is TGTGCCAGCAGTCAAGGGCCTACCTACGAGCAGTACTTC.

The chain has TRBV12-3 or TRBV12-4 and TRBJ1-6, with 9 bases aligning to TRBD1. V shed 7 bases and J 8 bases; nucleotides not matched to a gene: 9. This CDR3 is built from 15 residues. The chain's CDR3 is CASTPTGGWYSPLHF. As DNA, the CDR3 is TGTGCCAGCACCCCGACAGGGGGATGGTATTCACCCCTCCACTTT.

This chain joins TRBV29-1 and TRBJ2-6; 8 nucleotides agree with TRBD1. Germline V gene sequence: CDR1 SQVTM, CDR2 ANQGSEA. V trimming: 6 bases; J trimming: 3 bases; junction bases outside the gene matches: 4. The CDR3 runs 14 residues. CDR3 DNA: TGCAGCGTGGGACAGGCCGGTGGGGCCAACGTCCTGACTTTC. It specifies CSVGQAGGANVLTF.

In its sample, this clonotype was seen a few times. The CDR3 region is CASITKGGDEQFF. CDR3 nucleotide sequence: TGTGCCAGCATCACAAAGGGGGGAGATGAGCAGTTCTTC. The V gene is TRBV6-2 or TRBV6-3, the J gene TRBJ2-1; D possibly matches TRBD1 or TRBD2 (6 bases each). The germline V gene encodes CDR1 MNHEY and CDR2 SVGEGT. V gave up 7 bases and J gave up 8 bases, with 15 bases separating them. The CDR3 sequence is 13 residues long.

The rearrangement links TRBV5-1 to TRBJ1-2; D uncertain. The CDR3 is made up of 16 amino acids. V was cut by 0 bases and J by 0 bases, with 12 bases left in between. Germline lookup yields CDR1 SGHRS and CDR2 YFSETQ. In nucleotides, the CDR3 is TGCGCCAGCAGCTTGGACCCCAGGAGTCCTAACTATGGCTACACCTTC. Its protein is CASSLDPRSPNYGYTF.

This clonotype has a handful of counts. The chain combines TRBV4-2 with TRBJ2-5, with D perhaps TRBD2 (6 bases). Germline lookup yields CDR1 LGHNA and CDR2 YNFKEQ. Trimming removed 4 bases at V and 5 bases at J, with 17 bases between. The CDR3 covers 15 residues. The chain's CDR3 is CASSRTPHGGETQYF. As DNA, the CDR3 is TGTGCCAGCAGCCGGACGCCCCACGGGGGTGAGACCCAGTACTTC.

The sample holds many counts of this clonotype. The chain employs TRBV20-1 and TRBJ2-3; tentatively, D is TRBD1 or TRBD2 (7 bases each). The CDR3 extends over 15 amino acids. Germline V gene sequence: CDR1 DFQATT, CDR2 SNEGSKA (reference sequence). V lost 6 bases, J lost 1 base, and 17 bases lay in between. The CDR3, as DNA: TGCAGTGCCAATGGGGAGGGGGCCGGCACAGATACGCAGTATTTT. It encodes CSANGEGAGTDTQYF.